This is a list of T cell receptor beta chains from one sample in a study of blood T cell repertoires in COVID-19. Sequencing was performed with immunoSEQ multiplex PCR; in TCRdb, only in-frame clones are kept and a portion is missing. The sample gives 95,000 to 120,000 clones, about 87% of which show up once; 4% to 5.5% is in the top ten. The sequencing input was peripheral blood. These receptors all come from a woman aged 45-65 years with acute or convalescent COVID-19. The CDR3 runs from the conserved cysteine through the conserved F or W. The order of the fields is V gene, clone size, J gene, D gene, CDR3 length, CDR3 protein, CDR3 DNA. The D gene is left open where the match is weak. For some rows the clone size is stated as once, few or many, or as a class when expanded; others skip it.

V gene: TRBV5-5
clone size: .
J gene: TRBJ2-7
D gene: .
CDR3 length: 14
CDR3 protein: CASSYYPGPYEQYF
CDR3 DNA: TGTGCCAGCAGCTATTACCCAGGGCCCTACGAGCAGTACTTC

V gene: TRBV29-1
clone size: .
J gene: TRBJ2-5
D gene: TRBD2
CDR3 length: 13
CDR3 protein: CSVSLAGQETQYF
CDR3 DNA: TGCAGCGTTTCACTAGCGGGACAAGAGACCCAGTACTTC

V gene: TRBV2
clone size: .
J gene: TRBJ2-3
D gene: TRBD2
CDR3 length: 11
CDR3 protein: CASNRASGTYF
CDR3 DNA: TGTGCCAGCAACAGGGCTAGCGGGACGTATTTT

V gene: TRBV25-1
clone size: .
J gene: TRBJ2-7
D gene: TRBD2
CDR3 length: 15
CDR3 protein: CASSEGSSGGTKQYF
CDR3 DNA: TGTGCCAGCAGTGAGGGGAGTAGCGGGGGTACGAAGCAGTACTTC

V gene: TRBV28
clone size: .
J gene: TRBJ1-1
D gene: .
CDR3 length: 11
CDR3 protein: CASSFGPRAFF
CDR3 DNA: TGTGCCAGCAGTTTTGGCCCTAGGGCTTTCTTT

V gene: TRBV3-1/TRBV3-2
clone size: .
J gene: TRBJ2-1
D gene: .
CDR3 length: 16
CDR3 protein: CASSQEGVMGSPEQFF
CDR3 DNA: TGTGCCAGCAGCCAAGAAGGGGTAATGGGAAGTCCTGAGCAGTTCTTC

V gene: TRBV7-9
clone size: .
J gene: TRBJ2-3
D gene: .
CDR3 length: 15
CDR3 protein: CASLAVRRVTDTQYF
CDR3 DNA: TGTGCCAGCCTAGCAGTCCGACGAGTAACAGATACGCAGTATTTT

V gene: TRBV4-2
clone size: few
J gene: TRBJ2-7
D gene: TRBD1
CDR3 length: 13
CDR3 protein: CASSPDRRGEQYF
CDR3 DNA: TGTGCCAGCAGCCCGGACAGGAGAGGGGAGCAGTACTTC

V gene: TRBV6-5
clone size: .
J gene: TRBJ1-1
D gene: TRBD1
CDR3 length: 15
CDR3 protein: CASSRRTGTGVEAFF
CDR3 DNA: TGTGCCAGCAGTCGACGGACCGGGACAGGGGTTGAAGCTTTCTTT

V gene: TRBV7-9
clone size: .
J gene: TRBJ1-2
D gene: .
CDR3 length: 14
CDR3 protein: CASSLSTVNYGYTF
CDR3 DNA: TGTGCCAGCAGCTTGAGTACAGTTAACTATGGCTACACCTTC

V gene: TRBV15
clone size: .
J gene: TRBJ1-2
D gene: .
CDR3 length: 14
CDR3 protein: CATSRPAGDYGYTF
CDR3 DNA: TGTGCCACCAGCAGACCAGCAGGGGACTATGGCTACACCTTC

V gene: TRBV28
clone size: .
J gene: TRBJ2-6
D gene: .
CDR3 length: 14
CDR3 protein: CASSFRSGANVLTF
CDR3 DNA: TGTGCCAGCAGCTTCAGATCTGGGGCCAACGTCCTGACTTTC

V gene: TRBV7-2
clone size: .
J gene: TRBJ1-6
D gene: .
CDR3 length: 13
CDR3 protein: CASSSNFNSPLHF
CDR3 DNA: TGTGCCAGCAGCTCGAACTTTAATTCACCCCTCCACTTT

V gene: TRBV6-5
clone size: .
J gene: TRBJ1-2
D gene: TRBD1
CDR3 length: 14
CDR3 protein: CASSWGQGLDGYTF
CDR3 DNA: TGTGCCAGCAGTTGGGGACAGGGTCTGGATGGCTACACCTTC

V gene: TRBV7-3
clone size: .
J gene: TRBJ2-1
D gene: TRBD1
CDR3 length: 15
CDR3 protein: CASSPWDSSYNEQFF
CDR3 DNA: TGTGCCAGCAGCCCCTGGGACAGCTCCTACAATGAGCAGTTCTTC

V gene: TRBV7-9
clone size: .
J gene: TRBJ2-5
D gene: .
CDR3 length: 13
CDR3 protein: CASSSGVGETQYF
CDR3 DNA: TGTGCCAGCAGCTCGGGAGTAGGAGAGACCCAGTACTTC

V gene: TRBV14
clone size: .
J gene: TRBJ2-5
D gene: .
CDR3 length: 12
CDR3 protein: CASSLRRETQYF
CDR3 DNA: TGTGCCAGCAGCTTACGCAGGGAGACCCAGTACTTC

V gene: TRBV29-1
clone size: .
J gene: TRBJ1-2
D gene: .
CDR3 length: 12
CDR3 protein: CSVETRGSGYTF
CDR3 DNA: TGCAGCGTTGAAACCAGGGGAAGTGGCTACACCTTC

V gene: TRBV4-1
clone size: .
J gene: TRBJ1-4
D gene: TRBD1
CDR3 length: 15
CDR3 protein: CASSRPGQSNEKLFF
CDR3 DNA: TGCGCCAGCAGCCGCCCGGGACAGAGCAATGAAAAACTGTTTTTT

V gene: TRBV15
clone size: .
J gene: TRBJ1-2
D gene: .
CDR3 length: 14
CDR3 protein: CATSRTTGTSGYTF
CDR3 DNA: TGTGCCACCAGCAGAACTACCGGGACAAGTGGCTACACCTTC

V gene: TRBV19
clone size: .
J gene: TRBJ1-1
D gene: .
CDR3 length: 14
CDR3 protein: CASIRDTLNTEAFF
CDR3 DNA: TGTGCCAGTATTCGGGACACTTTGAACACTGAAGCTTTCTTT

V gene: TRBV7-8
clone size: .
J gene: TRBJ2-5
D gene: TRBD1
CDR3 length: 16
CDR3 protein: CASSLARGQGGETQYF
CDR3 DNA: TGTGCCAGCAGCTTAGCGAGGGGACAGGGAGGGGAGACCCAGTACTTC

V gene: TRBV2
clone size: .
J gene: TRBJ1-2
D gene: TRBD1
CDR3 length: 14
CDR3 protein: CASSDYRGSGGYTF
CDR3 DNA: TGTGCCAGCAGTGATTACAGGGGATCTGGTGGCTACACCTTC

V gene: TRBV28
clone size: once
J gene: TRBJ1-1
D gene: .
CDR3 length: 13
CDR3 protein: CASSPSGNTEAFF
CDR3 DNA: TGTGCCAGCAGTCCCTCCGGGAACACTGAAGCTTTCTTT

V gene: TRBV9
clone size: .
J gene: TRBJ2-3
D gene: .
CDR3 length: 14
CDR3 protein: CASSPLSRADTQYF
CDR3 DNA: TGTGCCAGCAGCCCTCTGTCCCGGGCAGATACGCAGTATTTT

V gene: TRBV29-1
clone size: .
J gene: TRBJ1-5
D gene: .
CDR3 length: 13
CDR3 protein: CSRALESNQPQHF
CDR3 DNA: TGCAGCAGAGCGCTGGAAAGCAATCAGCCCCAGCATTTT

V gene: TRBV24-1
clone size: few
J gene: TRBJ1-5
D gene: .
CDR3 length: 18
CDR3 protein: CATSDAGTTSLGNQPQHF
CDR3 DNA: TGTGCCACCAGTGACGCCGGGACTACTAGCCTTGGCAATCAGCCCCAGCATTTT

V gene: TRBV19
clone size: .
J gene: TRBJ1-2
D gene: TRBD1
CDR3 length: 13
CDR3 protein: CASKGQGAGGYTF
CDR3 DNA: TGTGCCAGTAAGGGACAGGGGGCAGGTGGCTACACCTTC

V gene: TRBV2
clone size: .
J gene: TRBJ1-1
D gene: TRBD1
CDR3 length: 13
CDR3 protein: CASKPDRGTEAFF
CDR3 DNA: TGTGCCAGCAAACCCGACAGGGGCACTGAAGCTTTCTTT

V gene: TRBV21-1
clone size: .
J gene: TRBJ2-7
D gene: .
CDR3 length: 12
CDR3 protein: CASLTAFYEQYF
CDR3 DNA: TGTGCCAGTTTGACAGCTTTCTACGAGCAGTACTTC

V gene: TRBV30
clone size: .
J gene: TRBJ1-3
D gene: .
CDR3 length: 13
CDR3 protein: CAWTGLSGNTIYF
CDR3 DNA: TGTGCCTGGACAGGCCTCTCTGGAAACACCATATATTTT

V gene: TRBV5-8
clone size: .
J gene: TRBJ1-1
D gene: TRBD1
CDR3 length: 16
CDR3 protein: CASSLAWTGLNTEAFF
CDR3 DNA: TGTGCCAGCAGCTTGGCCTGGACAGGCTTGAACACTGAAGCTTTCTTT

V gene: TRBV4-1
clone size: .
J gene: TRBJ1-1
D gene: .
CDR3 length: 16
CDR3 protein: CASSQSFTALNTEAFF
CDR3 DNA: TGCGCCAGCAGCCAGAGCTTTACAGCTTTAAACACTGAAGCTTTCTTT

V gene: TRBV2
clone size: .
J gene: TRBJ1-1
D gene: TRBD1
CDR3 length: 15
CDR3 protein: CASTPGTGYRTEAFF
CDR3 DNA: TGTGCCAGCACCCCCGGGACAGGGTATCGCACTGAAGCTTTCTTT